This T cell receptor (beta chain) stems from a study of vaccination and CD4 T cells after COVID-19 (dated by TCRdb to between 2021 and 2024). A note on the overall study: Convalescent patients had a positive SARS-CoV-2 result on nasal swab PCR, and of these patients, some ten had mild disease and one had severe disease. The spike-specific CD4+ TCR repertoire was compared before and after mRNA vaccination in nine to ten COVID-19 convalescent patients and several infection-naive healthy vaccine recipients. The cultures were stimulated with overlapping spike peptide pools from SARS-CoV-2 and from the common cold coronaviruses HCoV-NL63, HCoV-OC43 and HCoV-229E. Six males and four females were included in the convalescent cohort, with two Hispanic individuals, seven Caucasians, two Asians and one multiracial person represented. Post-vaccine blood samples were collected a median of approximately 77 days after the second vaccine dose, ranging from about 13 to 250 days. Control cultures used a CEFX viral epitope pool as positive control, an HIV-1 Nef peptide pool as negative control, or no peptide. Two doses of either the Pfizer-BioNTech BNT162b2 vaccine (n=8) or the Moderna mRNA-1273 vaccine (n=2) were administered to participants. Post-COVID blood samples from convalescent patients were collected a median of 101 days after diagnosis, with a range of about 30 to 170 days. Points the paper makes about the study in general: An increase in the median number of SARS-CoV-2-reactive clonotypes from 21 after infection to 35 to 40 after vaccination was observed, but the change was not found to be significant. Among the post-vaccine SARS-CoV-2-reactive clones in convalescent patients, a median about 87% showed up only after vaccination, which suggests vaccine-specific priming. The study included relatively few convalescent patients and did not analyze early timepoints after natural infection. In convalescent patients, nearly all vaccine-specific clones (304 of 307) were found to be mono-reactive for SARS-CoV-2 spike rather than cross-reactive with common cold coronaviruses.

The library was produced with PCR. DNA from cultured CD4+ T cells was subjected to TCR sequencing with the Oncomine TCR Beta short-read assay at the Johns Hopkins FTIC core. The QIAamp micro DNA kit was used to extract genomic DNA from the cultured CD4+ T cells. The Oncomine TCR Beta libraries from cultured CD4+ T cells were pooled using unique dual indexes and then sequenced on an Illumina iSeq 100. Per the authors' processing: Non-productive sequences were removed, and CDR3s that did not start with C, did not end with F or W, or were shorter than 7 amino acids were discarded. Antigen-specific clonotypes were identified using the MANAFEST web application through comparison of peptide-stimulated wells with reference and other culture wells. Positive clones required FDR below 0.05, an odds ratio above 5, and productive frequency above 0.1% in at least two of three replicate wells. A clonotype counted as cross-reactive if it showed significant expansion both in the SARS-CoV-2 spike wells and in at least one common cold coronavirus spike condition. Levenshtein distances (stringdist) and unrooted phylogenetic trees (ape) in R version 3.6.1 were used to assess CDR3 homology. TCRdb reworked the public reads: Q25 trimming with fastp, MiXCR clone assembly, productive beta chains retained. Rows with a matching CDR3 protein are joined into one entry that keeps the most common DNA and genes. TCRdb's processing, not the authors', yielded these V and J calls. This sample has about 21,000 distinct CDR3 sequences in its table, and about half of those were observed once. The ten largest clones represent about 9.4% of the sample.

V trim: 6 bases; J trim: 2 bases; unmatched bases: 16. CDR3 length: 18 amino acids, cysteine to phenylalanine. CDR3 DNA is the only sequence kept; it has 54 bases, read in frame from the first base. The treatment or condition label corresponds to: roughly 10-day PBMC culture with coronavirus spike peptide pools or control peptides (ViraFEST assay). To expand antigen-specific T cells with peptide pools and then pick out the expanded clonotypes through TCR sequencing, the study relied on the ViraFEST assay. The convalescent patients' positive SARS-CoV-2 PCR tests were from March to December 2020, which was before the Alpha, Beta and Delta variants emerged in the United States. PBMCs were cultured at around 2 million per well in IMDM supplemented with about 5% human AB serum and 8.5 to 10 IU/ml IL-2, with approximately 11 ug/ml peptide pools added. Half of the culture medium was replaced with fresh IL-2-containing medium on days 3 and 7. Once the cells had been in culture for roughly 10 days, the EasySep CD4+ T cell isolation kit was used to isolate CD4+ T cells by negative selection. Ficoll-Paque Plus gradient centrifugation was used to isolate PBMCs from whole blood, and the isolated PBMCs were then either used fresh or cryopreserved at -140C. Triplicate wells were generally used for each culture condition.

Only a few counts were recorded for this clonotype. The specificity of this receptor is unknown. Per-nucleotide qualities are absent, and no much larger clonotype sits a single base away. Specimen: CD4+ T cells from blood, cultured in vitro. The receptor's source is a human donor who had recovered from COVID-19. The chain is made from TRBV12-3 or TRBV12-4 and TRBJ1-5; TRBD1 matches 7 bases in the middle. The nucleotide sequence reads as follows: TGTGCCAGCAGGTGGGACAGCTACTTTATAGAGGGCAATCAGCCCCAGCATTTT. This codes for CASRWDSYFIEGNQPQHF.